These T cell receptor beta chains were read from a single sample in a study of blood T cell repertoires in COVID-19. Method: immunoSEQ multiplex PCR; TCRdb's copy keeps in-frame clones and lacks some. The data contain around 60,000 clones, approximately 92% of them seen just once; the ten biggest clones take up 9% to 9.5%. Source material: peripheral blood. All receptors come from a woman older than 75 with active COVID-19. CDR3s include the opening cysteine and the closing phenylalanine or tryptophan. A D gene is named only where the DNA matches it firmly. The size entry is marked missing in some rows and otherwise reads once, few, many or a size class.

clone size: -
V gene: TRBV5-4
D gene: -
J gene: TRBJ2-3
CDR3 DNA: TGTGCCAGCAGCCTAGTAGCGACAGATACGCAGTATTTT
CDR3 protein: CASSLVATDTQYF

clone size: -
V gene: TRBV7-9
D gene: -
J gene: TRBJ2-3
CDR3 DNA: TGTGCCAGCAGCTTAGCTGGGGGACTGCTACCTAGCACAGATACGCAGTATTTT
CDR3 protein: CASSLAGGLLPSTDTQYF

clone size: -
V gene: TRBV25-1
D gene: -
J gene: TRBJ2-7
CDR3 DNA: TGTGCCAGCAGCCGAAGCCCCACCTACGAGCAGTACTTC
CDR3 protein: CASSRSPTYEQYF

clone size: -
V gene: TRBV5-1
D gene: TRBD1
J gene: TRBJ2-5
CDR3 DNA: TGCGCCAGCAGCGCCTGGGACAGGGGGGAAGAGACCCAGTACTTC
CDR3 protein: CASSAWDRGEETQYF

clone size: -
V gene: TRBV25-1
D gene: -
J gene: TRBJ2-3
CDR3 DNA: TGTGCCAGCAGTCGCGAAAGCACAGATACGCAGTATTTT
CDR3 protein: CASSRESTDTQYF

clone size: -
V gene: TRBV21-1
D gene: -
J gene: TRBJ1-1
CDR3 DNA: TGTGCCAGCAGCCCCCGACACATGAACACTGAAGCTTTCTTT
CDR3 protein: CASSPRHMNTEAFF

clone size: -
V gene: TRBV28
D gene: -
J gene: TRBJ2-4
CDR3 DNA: TGTGCCACCACAGCAGGAGGGGTCAAAAACATTCAGTACTTC
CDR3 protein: CATTAGGVKNIQYF

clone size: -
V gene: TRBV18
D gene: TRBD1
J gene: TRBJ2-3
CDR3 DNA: TGTGCCAGCTCACTGGGACAGCCTAGCACAGATACGCAGTATTTT
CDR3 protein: CASSLGQPSTDTQYF

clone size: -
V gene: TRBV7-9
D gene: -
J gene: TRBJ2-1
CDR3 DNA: TGTGCCAGCAGCTCCATCCGGCTAGTTAATGACAATGAGCAGTTCTTC
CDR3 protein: CASSSIRLVNDNEQFF

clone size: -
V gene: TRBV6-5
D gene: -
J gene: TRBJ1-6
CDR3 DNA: TGTGCCAGCGGCGAGGGATATAATTCACCCCTCCACTTT
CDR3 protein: CASGEGYNSPLHF

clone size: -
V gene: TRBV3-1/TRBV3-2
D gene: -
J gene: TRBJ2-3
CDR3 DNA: TGTGCCAGCAGCCAAGGACAGCGGGCTGGCACAGATACGCAGTATTTT
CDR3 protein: CASSQGQRAGTDTQYF

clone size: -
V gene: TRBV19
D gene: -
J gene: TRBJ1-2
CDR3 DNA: TGTGCCAGTACCCCGAGACGGGCTAACTATGGCTACACCTTC
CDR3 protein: CASTPRRANYGYTF

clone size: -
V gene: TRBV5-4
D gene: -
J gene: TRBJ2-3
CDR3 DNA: TGTGCCAGCAGCTTTCGGGGAAGCACAGATACGCAGTATTTT
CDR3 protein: CASSFRGSTDTQYF

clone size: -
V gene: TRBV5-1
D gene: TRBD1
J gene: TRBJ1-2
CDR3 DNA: TGCGCCAGCAGCTTGGCCTCAGGGGGCGATGGCTACACCTTC
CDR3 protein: CASSLASGGDGYTF

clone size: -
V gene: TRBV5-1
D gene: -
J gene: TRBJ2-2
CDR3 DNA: TGCGCCAGCAGCTTGGCCGGGGGAGGAAACACCGGGGAGCTGTTTTTT
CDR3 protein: CASSLAGGGNTGELFF

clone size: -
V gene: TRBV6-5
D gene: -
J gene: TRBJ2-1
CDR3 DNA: TGTGCCAGCAGTAAACAGGGTACCTATGAGCAGTTCTTC
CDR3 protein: CASSKQGTYEQFF

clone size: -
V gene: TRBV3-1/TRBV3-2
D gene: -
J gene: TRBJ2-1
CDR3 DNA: TGTGCCAGCAGCTACGCGGGACGACCCAATGAGCAGTTCTTC
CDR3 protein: CASSYAGRPNEQFF

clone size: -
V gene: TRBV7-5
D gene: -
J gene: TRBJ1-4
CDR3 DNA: TGTGTCAGAAAGTGGGACATGGCCAATGAAAAACTGTTTTTT
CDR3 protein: CVRKWDMANEKLFF

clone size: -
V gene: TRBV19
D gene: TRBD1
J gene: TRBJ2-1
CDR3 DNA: TGTGCCAGTAGTATAGTCGAGACAGGGGGCGAGCAGTTCTTC
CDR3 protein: CASSIVETGGEQFF

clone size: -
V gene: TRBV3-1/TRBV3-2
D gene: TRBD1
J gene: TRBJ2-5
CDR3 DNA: TGTGCCAGCAGCCATGTGTTGGGACAGGGTGGAGAGACCCAGTACTTC
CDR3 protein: CASSHVLGQGGETQYF

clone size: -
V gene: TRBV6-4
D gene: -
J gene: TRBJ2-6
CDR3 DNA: TGTGCCAGCAGCAGAGACAGGACTGGGGCCAACGTCCTGACTTTC
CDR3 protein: CASSRDRTGANVLTF

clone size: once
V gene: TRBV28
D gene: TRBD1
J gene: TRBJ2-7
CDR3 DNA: TGTGCCAGCAGTTTTACCGGACAGGGCCGGTACGAGCAGTACTTC
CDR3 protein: CASSFTGQGRYEQYF

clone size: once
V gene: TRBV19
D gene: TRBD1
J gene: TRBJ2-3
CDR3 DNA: TGTGCCAGTAGCATCACCGCGTTTGGACAGGGTTCTAGCACAGATACGCAGTATTTT
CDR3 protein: CASSITAFGQGSSTDTQYF

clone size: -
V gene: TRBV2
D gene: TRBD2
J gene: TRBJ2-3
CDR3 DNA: TGTGCCAGCAGGAAACTAGCGGGGGGGCCAGATACGCAGTATTTT
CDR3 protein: CASRKLAGGPDTQYF

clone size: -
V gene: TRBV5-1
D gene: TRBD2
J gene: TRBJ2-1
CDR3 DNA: TGCGCCAGCAGCTTGGCGGGGGGGCCCGACAATGAGCAGTTCTTC
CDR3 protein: CASSLAGGPDNEQFF

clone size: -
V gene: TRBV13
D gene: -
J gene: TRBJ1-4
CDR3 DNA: TGTGCCAGCAGCTTACGCGGATCTAATGAAAAACTGTTTTTT
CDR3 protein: CASSLRGSNEKLFF

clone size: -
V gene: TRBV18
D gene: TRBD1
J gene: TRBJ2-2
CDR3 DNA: TGTGCCAGCTCACCAGTTGCAGGGGGCGCATTCGGGGAGCTGTTTTTT
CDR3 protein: CASSPVAGGAFGELFF

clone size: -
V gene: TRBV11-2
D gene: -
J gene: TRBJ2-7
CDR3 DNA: TGTGCCAGCAGCTTAGATTACGTTAGCTCCTACGAGCAGTACTTC
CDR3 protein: CASSLDYVSSYEQYF

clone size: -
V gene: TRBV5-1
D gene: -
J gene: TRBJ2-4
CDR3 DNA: TGCGCCAGCAGCTTCGGGGGGCGAGGGCTAGACATTCAGTACTTC
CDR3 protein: CASSFGGRGLDIQYF

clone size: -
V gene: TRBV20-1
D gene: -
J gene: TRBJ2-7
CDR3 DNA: TGCAGTGTTCCGCTCGAGGAGCAGTACTTC
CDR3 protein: CSVPLEEQYF

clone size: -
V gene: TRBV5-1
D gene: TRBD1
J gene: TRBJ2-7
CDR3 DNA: TGCGCCAGCAGCCCAGGGGGCGCGGGTCTGTACGAGCAGTACTTC
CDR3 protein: CASSPGGAGLYEQYF

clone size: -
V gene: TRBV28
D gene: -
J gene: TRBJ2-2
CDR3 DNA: TGTGCCAGCAGTTTAGCCAGGGGGGATACCGGGGAGCTGTTTTTT
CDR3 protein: CASSLARGDTGELFF

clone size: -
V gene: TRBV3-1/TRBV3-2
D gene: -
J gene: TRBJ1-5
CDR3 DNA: TGTGCCAGCAGCCAAGACAGGGGACAGCCCCAGCATTTT
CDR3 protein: CASSQDRGQPQHF

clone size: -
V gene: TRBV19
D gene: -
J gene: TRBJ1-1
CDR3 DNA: TGTGCCAGTAGGGTGTCAGAAAACACTGAAGCTTTCTTT
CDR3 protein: CASRVSENTEAFF

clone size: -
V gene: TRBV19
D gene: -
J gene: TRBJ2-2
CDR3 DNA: TGTGCCAGTAGTATGCTGGACAGTTCCGGGGAGCTGTTTTTT
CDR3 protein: CASSMLDSSGELFF

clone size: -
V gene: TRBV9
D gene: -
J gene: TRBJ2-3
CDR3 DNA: TGTGCCAGCAGCGTATACACAGATACGCAGTATTTT
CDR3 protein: CASSVYTDTQYF

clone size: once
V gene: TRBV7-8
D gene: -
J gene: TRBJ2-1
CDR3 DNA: TGTGCCAGCTCCTTTTCCTACAATGAGCAGTTCTTC
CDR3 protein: CASSFSYNEQFF

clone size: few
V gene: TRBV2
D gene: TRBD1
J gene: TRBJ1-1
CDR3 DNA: TGTGCCAGCAGTCTACAGGGGGACACTGAAGCTTTCTTT
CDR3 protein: CASSLQGDTEAFF

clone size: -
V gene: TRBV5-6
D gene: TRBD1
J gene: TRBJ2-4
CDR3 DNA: TGTGCCAGCAGCCGGGACAGCTGGTTTTACTTC
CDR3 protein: CASSRDSWFYF

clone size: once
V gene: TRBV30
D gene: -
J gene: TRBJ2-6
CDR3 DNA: TGTGCCTGGAGTGGAGAGGGAAAGGTGTCGGGTCGGGCCAACGTCCTGACTTTC
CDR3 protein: CAWSGEGKVSGRANVLTF

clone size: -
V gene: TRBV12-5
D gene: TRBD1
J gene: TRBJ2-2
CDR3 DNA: TGTGCTAGTGGTTTGGGTCAGGGAACCGGGACAGGGAACACCGGGGAGCTGTTTTTT
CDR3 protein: CASGLGQGTGTGNTGELFF

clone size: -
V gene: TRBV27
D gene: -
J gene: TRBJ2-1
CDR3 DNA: TGTGCCAGCAGTTTGGCAGGGACCTACAATGAGCAGTTCTTC
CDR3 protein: CASSLAGTYNEQFF

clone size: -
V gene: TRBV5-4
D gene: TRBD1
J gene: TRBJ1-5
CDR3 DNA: TGTGCCAGCAGCGCGGACAGGGAGAGCAATCAGCCCCAGCATTTT
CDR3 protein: CASSADRESNQPQHF

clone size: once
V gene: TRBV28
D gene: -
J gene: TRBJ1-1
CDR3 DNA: TGTGCCAGCAGGGAACAGGGAAACACTGAAGCTTTCTTT
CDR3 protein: CASREQGNTEAFF

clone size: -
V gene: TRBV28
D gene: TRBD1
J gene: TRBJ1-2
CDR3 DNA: TGTGCCACCATAGTAGGGGGCGATGGCTACACCTTC
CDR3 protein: CATIVGGDGYTF

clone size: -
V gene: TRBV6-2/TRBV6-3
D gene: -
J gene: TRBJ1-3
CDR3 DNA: TGTGCCAGCAGCGCAGACACCAACTCTGGAAACACCATATATTTT
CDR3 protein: CASSADTNSGNTIYF

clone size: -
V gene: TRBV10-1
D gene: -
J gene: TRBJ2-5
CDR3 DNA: TGCGCCAGCAGCGCCTCCGGGACACCAGAGGCCCAGTACTTC
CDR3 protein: CASSASGTPEAQYF